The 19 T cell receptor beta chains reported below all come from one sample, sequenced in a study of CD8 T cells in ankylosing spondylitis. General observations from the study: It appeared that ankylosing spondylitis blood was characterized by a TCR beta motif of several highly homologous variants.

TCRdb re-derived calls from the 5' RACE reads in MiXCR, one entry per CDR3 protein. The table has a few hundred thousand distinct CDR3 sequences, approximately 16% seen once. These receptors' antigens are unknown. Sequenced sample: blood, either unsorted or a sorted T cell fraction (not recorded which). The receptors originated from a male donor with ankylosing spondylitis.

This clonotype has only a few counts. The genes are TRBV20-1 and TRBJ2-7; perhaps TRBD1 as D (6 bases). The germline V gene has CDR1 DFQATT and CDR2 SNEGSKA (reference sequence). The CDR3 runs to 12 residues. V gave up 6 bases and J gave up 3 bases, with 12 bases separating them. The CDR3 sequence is CSARTVVYEQYF. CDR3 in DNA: TGCAGTGCGCGGACAGTTGTCTACGAGCAGTACTTC.

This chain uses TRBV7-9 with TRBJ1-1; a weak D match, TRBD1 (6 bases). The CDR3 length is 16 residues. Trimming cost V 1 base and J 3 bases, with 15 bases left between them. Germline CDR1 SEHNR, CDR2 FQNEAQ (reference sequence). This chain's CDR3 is CASSLGRGGPDTEAFF. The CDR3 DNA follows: TGTGCCAGCAGCTTAGGGAGGGGGGGGCCCGACACTGAAGCTTTCTTT.

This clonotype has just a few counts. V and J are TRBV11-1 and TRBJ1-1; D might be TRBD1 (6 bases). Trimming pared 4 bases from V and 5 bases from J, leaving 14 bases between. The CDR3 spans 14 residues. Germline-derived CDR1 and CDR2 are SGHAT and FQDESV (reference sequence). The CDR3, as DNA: TGTGCCAGCAGCTCCTTGGGGGCCGGGACTGAAGCTTTCTTT. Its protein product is CASSSLGAGTEAFF.

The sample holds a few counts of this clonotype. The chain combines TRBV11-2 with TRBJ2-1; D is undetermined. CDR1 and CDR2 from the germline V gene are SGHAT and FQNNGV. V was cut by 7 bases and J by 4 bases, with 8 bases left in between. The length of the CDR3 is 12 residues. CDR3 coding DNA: TGTGCCAGCACCTCACAATACAATGAGCAGTTCTTC. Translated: CASTSQYNEQFF.

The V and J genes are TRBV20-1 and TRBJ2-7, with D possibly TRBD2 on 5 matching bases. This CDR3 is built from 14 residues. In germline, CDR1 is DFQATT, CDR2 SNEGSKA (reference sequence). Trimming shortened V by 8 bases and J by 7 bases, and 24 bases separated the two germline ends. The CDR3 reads CSYLVQEDRVEQYF. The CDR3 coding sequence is TGCAGTTACCTAGTGCAGGAGGACCGCGTTGAGCAGTACTTC.

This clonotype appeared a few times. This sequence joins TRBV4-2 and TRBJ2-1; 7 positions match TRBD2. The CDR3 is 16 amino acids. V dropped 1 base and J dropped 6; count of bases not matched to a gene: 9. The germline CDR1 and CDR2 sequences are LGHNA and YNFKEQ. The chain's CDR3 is CASSQGLGRVSNEQFF. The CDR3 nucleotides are TGTGCCAGCAGCCAAGGGCTGGGGAGGGTATCCAATGAGCAGTTCTTC.

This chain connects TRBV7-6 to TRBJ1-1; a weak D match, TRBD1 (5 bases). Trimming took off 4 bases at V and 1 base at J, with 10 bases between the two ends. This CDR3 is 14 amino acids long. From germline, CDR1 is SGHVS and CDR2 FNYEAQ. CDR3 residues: CASSSGGSNTEAFF. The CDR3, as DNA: TGTGCCAGCAGCTCTGGGGGGTCGAACACTGAAGCTTTCTTT.

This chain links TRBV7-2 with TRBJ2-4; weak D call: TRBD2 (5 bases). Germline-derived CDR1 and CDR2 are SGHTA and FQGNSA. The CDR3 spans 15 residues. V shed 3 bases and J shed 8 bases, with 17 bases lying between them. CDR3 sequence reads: CASSFGVSPGDIQYF. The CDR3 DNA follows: TGTGCCAGCAGCTTCGGGGTTTCACCCGGGGACATTCAGTACTTC.

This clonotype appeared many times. CDR3 protein: CATQLRGVISGANVLTF. For the CDR3, the DNA is TGTGCCACTCAACTCAGGGGGGTTATCTCTGGGGCCAACGTCCTGACTTTC. The genes are TRBV12-3 or TRBV12-4 and TRBJ2-6; D might be TRBD1 (7 bases). The CDR3 loop spans 17 amino acids. V lost 10 bases and J lost 0, with 19 bases in between.

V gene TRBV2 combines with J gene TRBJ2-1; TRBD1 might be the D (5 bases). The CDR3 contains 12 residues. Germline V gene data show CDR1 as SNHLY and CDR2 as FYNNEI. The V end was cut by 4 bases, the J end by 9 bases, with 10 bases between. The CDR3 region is CASSVGVIEQFF. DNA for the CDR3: TGTGCCAGCAGTGTAGGGGTAATTGAGCAGTTCTTC.

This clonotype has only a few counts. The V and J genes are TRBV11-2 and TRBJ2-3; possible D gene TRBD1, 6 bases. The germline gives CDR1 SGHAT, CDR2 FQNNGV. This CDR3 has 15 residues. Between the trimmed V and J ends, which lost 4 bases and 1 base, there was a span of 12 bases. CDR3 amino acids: CASSSVGAGTDTQYF. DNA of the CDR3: TGTGCCAGCAGCTCGGTGGGGGCGGGCACAGATACGCAGTATTTT. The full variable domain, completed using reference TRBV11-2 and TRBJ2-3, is EAGVAQSPRYKIIEKRQSVAFWCNPISGHATLYWYQQILGQGPKLLIQFQNNGVVDDSQLPKDRFSAERLKGVDSTLKIQPAKLEDSAVYLCASSSVGAGTDTQYFGPGTRLTVL.

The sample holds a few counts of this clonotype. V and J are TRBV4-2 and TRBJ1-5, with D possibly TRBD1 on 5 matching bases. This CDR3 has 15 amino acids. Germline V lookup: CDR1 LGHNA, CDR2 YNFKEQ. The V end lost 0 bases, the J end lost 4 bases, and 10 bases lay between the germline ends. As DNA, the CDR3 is TGTGCCAGCAGCCAAGATTGGGACCATAATCAGCCCCAGCATTTT. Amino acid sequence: CASSQDWDHNQPQHF.

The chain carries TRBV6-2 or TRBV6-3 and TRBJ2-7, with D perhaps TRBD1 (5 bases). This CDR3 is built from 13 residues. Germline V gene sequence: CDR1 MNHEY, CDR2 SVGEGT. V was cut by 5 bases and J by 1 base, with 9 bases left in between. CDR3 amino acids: CASSGAFSYEQYF. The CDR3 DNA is TGTGCCAGCAGTGGGGCCTTTTCCTACGAGCAGTACTTC.

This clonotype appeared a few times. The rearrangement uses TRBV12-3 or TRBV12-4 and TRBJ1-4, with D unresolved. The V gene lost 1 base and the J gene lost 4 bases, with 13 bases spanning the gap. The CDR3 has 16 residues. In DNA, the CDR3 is TGTGCCAGCAGTTTAGAGTACCGGGCCCGTAATGAAAAACTGTTTTTT. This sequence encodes CASSLEYRARNEKLFF.

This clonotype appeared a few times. Here the CDR3 DNA reads TGCGCCAGCAGCGCAACTACCACCCTACTCACAGATACGCAGTATTTT. Translation: CASSATTTLLTDTQYF. This chain joins TRBV4-3 and TRBJ2-3; D not certain. There are 16 residues in the CDR3. CDR1 and CDR2 (germline): LGHNA, YSLEER. The V and J ends lost 5 bases and 2 bases respectively, with 17 bases between them.

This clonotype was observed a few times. Here the CDR3 DNA reads TGTGCCAGCAGTTTCACGTTGGCTAGCGGGGCCTACGAGCAGTACTTC. Protein product: CASSFTLASGAYEQYF. The V gene is TRBV28, the J gene TRBJ2-7, with 9 nucleotides matching TRBD2. Germline trimming cut 3 bases from V and 2 bases from J; bases unmatched to any gene: 8. This CDR3 spans 16 amino acids. CDR1 and CDR2 (germline): MDHEN, SYDVKM. Full variable domain (missing parts from reference TRBV28 and TRBJ2-7): DVKVTQSSRYLVKRTGEKVFLECVQDMDHENMFWYRQDPGLGLRLIYFSYDVKMKEKGDIPEGYSVSREKKERFSLILESASTNQTSMYLCASSFTLASGAYEQYFGPGTRLTVT.

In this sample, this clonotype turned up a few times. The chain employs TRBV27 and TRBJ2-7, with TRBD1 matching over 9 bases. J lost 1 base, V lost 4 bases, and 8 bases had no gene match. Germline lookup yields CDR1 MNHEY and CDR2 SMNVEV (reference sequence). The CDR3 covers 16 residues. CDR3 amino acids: CASSYAGTGFSYEQYF. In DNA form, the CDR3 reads TGTGCCAGCAGTTATGCCGGGACAGGGTTTTCCTACGAGCAGTACTTC.

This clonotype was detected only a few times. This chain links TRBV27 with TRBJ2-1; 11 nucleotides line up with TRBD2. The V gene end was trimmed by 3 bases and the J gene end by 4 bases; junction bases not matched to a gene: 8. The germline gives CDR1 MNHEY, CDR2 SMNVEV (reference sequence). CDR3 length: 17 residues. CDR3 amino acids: CASSFIAGGPGYNEQFF. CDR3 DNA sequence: TGTGCCAGCAGTTTCATAGCGGGAGGGCCAGGTTACAATGAGCAGTTCTTC.

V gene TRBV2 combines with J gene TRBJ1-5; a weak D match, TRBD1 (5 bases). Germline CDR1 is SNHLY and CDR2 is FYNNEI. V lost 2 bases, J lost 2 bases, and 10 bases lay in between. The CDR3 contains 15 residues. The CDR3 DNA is TGTGCCAGCAGTGAATGGAGGGGTGGCAATCAGCCCCAGCATTTT. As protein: CASSEWRGGNQPQHF.